In this sample, the clone carrying this TCR beta chain turned up a few times. The antigen is undetermined. Germline loops: CDR1 SNHLY, CDR2 FYNNEI. The V gene lost 4 bases and the J gene lost 6 bases, with 12 bases spanning the gap. The CDR3 covers 13 residues. This sample was included in a study of human T cells and chemical hapten exposure. The overall study: DPC (0.01%) was patch tested on the upper back and read at 6 days.

The time point was: pre-sensitization, week 0. Treatment specified: therapeutic diphenylcyclopropenone sensitization with weekly scalp DPC. TCRdb ran MiXCR on the RACE reads and lists one entry per CDR3 protein. The repertoire holds about 350,000 distinct CDR3 sequences, approximately 5.8% seen once, with around 8% in the top ten. The study's findings and limits: PT1 expanded TCR counts and patch test score correlated positively. There was alopecia in the donors, so their immune response may differ from that of healthy people.

Source: whole blood, taken in connection with sensitization to the hapten diphenylcyclopropenone (DPC). J is TRBJ1-1 and V is TRBV2; unclear D gene. The sequence came from a young woman with alopecia areata. Some clones in this sample may be carry-over from other donors' samples. CDR3 loop: CASSGRGLAEAFF. The CDR3 coding sequence is TGTGCCAGCAGTGGGAGAGGGTTAGCTGAAGCTTTCTTT.